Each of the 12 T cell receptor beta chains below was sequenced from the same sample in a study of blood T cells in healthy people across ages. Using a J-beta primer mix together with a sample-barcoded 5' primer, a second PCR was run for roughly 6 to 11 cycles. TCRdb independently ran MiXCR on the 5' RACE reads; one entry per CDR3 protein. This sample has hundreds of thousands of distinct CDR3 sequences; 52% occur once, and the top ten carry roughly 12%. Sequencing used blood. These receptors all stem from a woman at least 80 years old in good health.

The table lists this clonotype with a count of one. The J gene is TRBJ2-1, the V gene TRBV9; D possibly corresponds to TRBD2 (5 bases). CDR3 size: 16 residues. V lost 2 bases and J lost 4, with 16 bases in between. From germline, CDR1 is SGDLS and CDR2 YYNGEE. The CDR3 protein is CASSVDVASPYNEQFF. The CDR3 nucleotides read TGTGCCAGCAGCGTCGACGTGGCTAGCCCTTACAATGAGCAGTTCTTC.

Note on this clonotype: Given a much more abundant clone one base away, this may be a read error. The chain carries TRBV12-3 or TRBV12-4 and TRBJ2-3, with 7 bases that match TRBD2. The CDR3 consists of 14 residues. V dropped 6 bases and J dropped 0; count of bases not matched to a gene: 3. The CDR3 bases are TGTGCCAGCAGAAGGGAGGGGAGCACAGATACGCAGTATTTT. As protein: CASRREGSTDTQYF.

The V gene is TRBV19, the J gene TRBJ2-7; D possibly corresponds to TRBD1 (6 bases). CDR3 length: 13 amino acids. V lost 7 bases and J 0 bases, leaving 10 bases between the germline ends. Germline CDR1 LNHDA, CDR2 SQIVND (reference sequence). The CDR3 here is CASIVTGSYEQYF. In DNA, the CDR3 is TGTGCCAGTATTGTGACAGGCTCCTACGAGCAGTACTTC.

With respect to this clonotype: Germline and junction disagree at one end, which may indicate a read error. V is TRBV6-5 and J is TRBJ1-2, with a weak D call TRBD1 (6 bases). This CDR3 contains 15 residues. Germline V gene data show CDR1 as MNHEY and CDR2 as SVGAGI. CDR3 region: CASSYRRDRNYGHTF. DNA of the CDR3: TGTGCCAGCAGTTACCGGCGTGACAGGAACTATGGCCACACCTTC.

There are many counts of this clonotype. CDR3 sequence: CASSLGTSQETQYF. In nucleotides, the CDR3 is TGTGCCAGCAGTTTAGGGACATCCCAAGAGACCCAGTACTTC. The V and J genes are TRBV12-3 or TRBV12-4 and TRBJ2-5; D possibly corresponds to TRBD1 (5 bases). Trimming took 1 base from V and 1 from J, leaving 7 bases between them. The CDR3 consists of 14 residues.

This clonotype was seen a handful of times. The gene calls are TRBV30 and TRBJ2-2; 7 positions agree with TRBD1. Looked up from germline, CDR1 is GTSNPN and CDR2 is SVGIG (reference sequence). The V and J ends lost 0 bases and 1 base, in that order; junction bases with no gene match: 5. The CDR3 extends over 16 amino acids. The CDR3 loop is CAWSVLGQVNTGELFF. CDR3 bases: TGTGCCTGGAGTGTACTTGGACAGGTGAACACCGGGGAGCTGTTTTTT.

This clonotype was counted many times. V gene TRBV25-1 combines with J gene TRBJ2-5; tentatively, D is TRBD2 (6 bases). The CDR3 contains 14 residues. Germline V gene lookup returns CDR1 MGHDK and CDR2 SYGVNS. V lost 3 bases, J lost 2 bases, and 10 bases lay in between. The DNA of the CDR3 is TGTGCCAGCAGTGAGACCGGGAGACAAGAGACCCAGTACTTC. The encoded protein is CASSETGRQETQYF.

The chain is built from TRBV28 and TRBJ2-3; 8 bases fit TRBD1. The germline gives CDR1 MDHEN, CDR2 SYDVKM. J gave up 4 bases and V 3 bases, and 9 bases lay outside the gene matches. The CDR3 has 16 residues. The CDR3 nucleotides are TGTGCCAGCAGTTTTCTCAGGGGGCTTGGGGCAGATACGCAGTATTTT. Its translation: CASSFLRGLGADTQYF. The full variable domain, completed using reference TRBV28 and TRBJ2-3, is DVKVTQSSRYLVKRTGEKVFLECVQDMDHENMFWYRQDPGLGLRLIYFSYDVKMKEKGDIPEGYSVSREKKERFSLILESASTNQTSMYLCASSFLRGLGADTQYFGPGTRLTVL.

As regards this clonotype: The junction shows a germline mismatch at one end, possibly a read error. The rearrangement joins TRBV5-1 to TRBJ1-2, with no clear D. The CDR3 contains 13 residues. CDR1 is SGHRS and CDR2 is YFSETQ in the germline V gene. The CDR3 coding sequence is TGCGCCAGCAGCTTGGTTGGTGGGAATGGCTACATCTTC. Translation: CASSLVGGNGYIF.

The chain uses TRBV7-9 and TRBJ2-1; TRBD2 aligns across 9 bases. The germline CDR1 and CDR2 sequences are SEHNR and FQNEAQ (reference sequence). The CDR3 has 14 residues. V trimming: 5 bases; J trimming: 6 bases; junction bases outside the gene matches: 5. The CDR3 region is CASSRGLASNEQFF. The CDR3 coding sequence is TGTGCCAGCAGCCGGGGACTAGCTTCCAATGAGCAGTTCTTC.

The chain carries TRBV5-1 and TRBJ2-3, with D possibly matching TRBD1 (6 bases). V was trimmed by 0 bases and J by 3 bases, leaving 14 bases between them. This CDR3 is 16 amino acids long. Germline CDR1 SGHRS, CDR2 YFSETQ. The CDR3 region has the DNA TGCGCCAGCAGCTTGGACCGGGACACGGCGACAGATACGCAGTATTTT. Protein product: CASSLDRDTATDTQYF.

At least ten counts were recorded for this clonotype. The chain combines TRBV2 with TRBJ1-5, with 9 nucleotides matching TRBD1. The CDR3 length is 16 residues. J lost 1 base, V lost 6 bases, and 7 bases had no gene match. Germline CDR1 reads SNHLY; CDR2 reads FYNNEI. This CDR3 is CASRASTGGSNQPQHF. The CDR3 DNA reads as TGTGCCAGCAGAGCGTCGACAGGGGGGAGCAATCAGCCCCAGCATTTT.